This T cell receptor beta chain was found in a study of OX40 agonist ivuxolimab in advanced cancers. The CDR3 contains 15 residues. The germline gives CDR1 MDHEN, CDR2 SYDVKM. Between the trimmed V and J ends, which lost 6 bases and 3 bases, there was a span of 16 bases. Sequencing used immunoSEQ multiplex PCR; TCRdb keeps in-frame clones, though not all of them. The sample shows 65,000 to 75,000 clones, roughly 80% of them seen only once. Sequences were derived from CD4+ or CD8+ T cells sorted from blood, sampled in a trial of the OX40 agonist ivuxolimab. The chain carries TRBV28 and TRBJ2-3, with D possibly called TRBD1 or TRBD2 (5 bases each). This clonotype was obtained from an adult with an advanced solid tumor such as melanoma, head and neck, liver or kidney cancer. Here the CDR3 reads CASSPQGPKTDTQYF. CDR3 sequence (DNA): TGTGCCAGCAGCCCCCAGGGACCGAAAACAGATACGCAGTATTTT.